The clone carrying this TCR beta chain showed up just once. Source study methods: It was from reference gene primer amplification that nucleated cell counts were estimated. Clones were read by immunoSEQ multiplex PCR, and TCRdb kept only the in-frame ones, dropping some. The V and J calls and the clone size are those of that table, but D and trimming were determined from the DNA. In the table there are approximately 230,000 clones, about 85% of which are singletons. V was clipped by 7 bases and J by 2 bases, with 12 bases between them. The CDR3 runs to 13 residues. The germline V gene has CDR1 SGHAT and CDR2 FQNNGV. This entry is derived from a study of blood T cell repertoires in COVID-19. Study overall: The United States, Italy and Spain supplied acute and convalescent COVID-19 samples. Nucleic acid was either cDNA or gDNA, and it came from T cells, B-cell-depleted T cells, or PBMCs.

Sequenced: peripheral blood. The receptor comes from a young man with active or convalescent COVID-19. The V gene is TRBV11-2, the J gene TRBJ2-7, with a tentative D call TRBD1 (5 bases). The CDR3 region is CASIRTPTYEQYF. CDR3 DNA sequence: TGTGCCAGCATCCGGACACCTACCTACGAGCAGTACTTC.